The TCR beta chain under discussion was sequenced for a study of blood T cell repertoires in COVID-19. Study-wide background: Nucleic acid was either cDNA or gDNA, and it came from T cells, B-cell-depleted T cells, or PBMCs.

Repertoires were generated with immunoSEQ multiplex PCR, while TCRdb's copy carries only in-frame clones and drops some. The sample lists 40,000 to 50,000 clones, approximately 90% occurring once. The V gene's germline CDR1 is SGHRS and CDR2 YFSETQ. V lost 0 bases and J lost 7, with 7 bases in between. The CDR3 contains 12 residues. V and J are TRBV5-1 and TRBJ1-2; D is undetermined. The receptor was isolated from a human donor in a cohort sampled during active COVID-19. The sequenced material came from peripheral blood. The CDR3 sequence is CASSLDSAGYTF. In nucleotides, the CDR3 is TGCGCCAGCAGCTTGGACAGTGCTGGCTACACCTTC.